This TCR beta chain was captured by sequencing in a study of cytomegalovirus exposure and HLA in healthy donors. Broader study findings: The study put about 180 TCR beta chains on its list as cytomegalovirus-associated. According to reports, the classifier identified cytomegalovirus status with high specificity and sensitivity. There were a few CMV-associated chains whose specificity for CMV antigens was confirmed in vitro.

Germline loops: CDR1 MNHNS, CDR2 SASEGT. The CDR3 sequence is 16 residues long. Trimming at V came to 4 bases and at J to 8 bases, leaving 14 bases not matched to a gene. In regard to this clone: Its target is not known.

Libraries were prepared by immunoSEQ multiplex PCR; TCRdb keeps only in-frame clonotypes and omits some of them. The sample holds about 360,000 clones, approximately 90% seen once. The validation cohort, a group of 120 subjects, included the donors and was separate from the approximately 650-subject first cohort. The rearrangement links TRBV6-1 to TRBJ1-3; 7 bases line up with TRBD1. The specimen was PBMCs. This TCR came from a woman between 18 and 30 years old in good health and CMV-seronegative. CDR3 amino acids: CASSGVGQPKGDTIYF. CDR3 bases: TGTGCCAGCAGTGGGGTGGGACAGCCAAAGGGGGACACCATATATTTT.